Reported below is one T cell receptor (beta chain). Its antigen is currently unknown. The assay was immunoSEQ multiplex PCR, and TCRdb's table has in-frame clones only and misses some. Of around 100,000 clones listed, 88% are singletons. This sample is part of a study of T cell responses to AZD1222 COVID-19 vaccine. As for the study in general: Second-dose timings of about 4 or about 12 weeks were pooled.

General study findings and limits: Increased Spike-specific TCR breadth and depth were observed after two AZD1222 doses. Without day 14 samples, only post-peak T cell repertoires were studied. Among the donors, most were white British and more were female, and clonal diversity was possibly underestimated.

The CDR3 has 15 amino acids. Germline CDR1 and CDR2: MGHRA and YSYEKL. The V gene lost 1 base and the J gene lost 8 bases, with 14 bases spanning the gap. This specimen was peripheral blood, taken on day 0 of AZD1222 vaccination. The V and J genes are TRBV4-1 and TRBJ1-4; D remains ambiguous. The sequence was obtained from an adult in good health. DNA of the CDR3: TGCGCCAGCAGCCAAGGGCAGTCCGAGTTGGAAAAACTGTTTTTT. This encodes CASSQGQSELEKLFF.